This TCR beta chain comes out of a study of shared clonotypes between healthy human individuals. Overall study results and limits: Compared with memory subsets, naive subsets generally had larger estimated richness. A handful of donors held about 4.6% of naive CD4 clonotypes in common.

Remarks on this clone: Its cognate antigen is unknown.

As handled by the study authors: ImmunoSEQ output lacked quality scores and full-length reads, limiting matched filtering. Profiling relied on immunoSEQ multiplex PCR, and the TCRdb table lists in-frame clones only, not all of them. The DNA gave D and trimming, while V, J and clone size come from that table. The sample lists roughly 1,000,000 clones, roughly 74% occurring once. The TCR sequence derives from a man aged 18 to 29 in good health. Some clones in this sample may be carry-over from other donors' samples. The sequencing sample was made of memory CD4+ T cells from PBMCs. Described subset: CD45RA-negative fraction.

CDR3 region: CASSEAKLGLAGFFYEQYF. CDR3 DNA sequence: TGTGCCAGCAGTGAGGCCAAACTAGGACTAGCGGGATTCTTCTACGAGCAGTACTTC. The rearrangement joins TRBV6-1 to TRBJ2-7; 12 bases match TRBD2. The V gene end was trimmed by 3 bases and the J gene end by 3 bases; junction bases not matched to a gene: 15. This CDR3 has 19 amino acids. The germline CDR1 and CDR2 sequences are MNHNS and SASEGT.